This is a list of T cell receptor beta chains from one sample in a study of blood T cell repertoires in COVID-19. Only in-frame clones appear in the TCRdb table, and some are missing; sequencing was by immunoSEQ multiplex PCR. The table includes around 300,000 clones, around four fifths detected once. The sequencing input was peripheral blood. These receptor sequences come from a young man with active or convalescent COVID-19. Each CDR3 is given with its conserved first and last residue. A D gene is named only where the DNA matches it firmly. Expanded clones get a size class; other rows say once, few or many, or leave the size out.

j_call	d_call	clone_size	v_call	cdr3_nt	cdr3_aa
TRBJ1-2	-	-	TRBV19	TGTGCCAGTAGTAGACGGGACATCCGTTCCTATGGCTACACCTTC	CASSRRDIRSYGYTF
TRBJ2-1	TRBD1	-	TRBV3-1/TRBV3-2	TGTGCCAGCAGCTTGGCCCCACAGGGGTACAATGAGCAGTTCTTC	CASSLAPQGYNEQFF
TRBJ2-3	-	-	TRBV6-5	TGTGCCAGCACCTACGGGAATACAGATACGCAGTATTTT	CASTYGNTDTQYF
TRBJ1-1	-	-	TRBV5-6	TGTGCCAGCAGCTTTATTCGGGGGATGAACACTGAAGCTTTCTTT	CASSFIRGMNTEAFF
TRBJ2-4	-	-	TRBV19	TGTGCCAGTAGTATAGACGGACTGTCAATTCAGTACTTC	CASSIDGLSIQYF
TRBJ1-2	TRBD1	-	TRBV2	TGTGCCAGCAGCTTCCAGGGGGCCTCTGGCTACACCTTC	CASSFQGASGYTF
TRBJ2-3	TRBD1	-	TRBV6-6	TGTGCCAGCAGTCACACCTCGGACAGGGCTCACGATACGCAGTATTTT	CASSHTSDRAHDTQYF
TRBJ2-5	TRBD1	-	TRBV4-1	TGCGCCAGCAGCCAGGACCCCCCTCACGGGACAGGGCCGCCAGAGACCCAGTACTTC	CASSQDPPHGTGPPETQYF
TRBJ1-2	TRBD1	-	TRBV18	TGTGCCAGCTCACCCCTCAGAGAAGGGGGCCCCTATGGCTACACCTTC	CASSPLREGGPYGYTF
TRBJ1-1	-	once	TRBV7-9	TGTGCCAGTCACGAGTCAGGGAACACTGAAGCTTTCTTT	CASHESGNTEAFF
TRBJ2-7	TRBD2	few	TRBV27	TGTGCCAGCCGAAGGTTAGCGGGAGGGCCCACTTCCTACGAGCAGTACTTC	CASRRLAGGPTSYEQYF
TRBJ2-7	TRBD2	-	TRBV18	TGTGCCAGCTCACCCCTATCCGGCGGGAGTGGGTACGAGCAGTACTTC	CASSPLSGGSGYEQYF
TRBJ2-1	-	-	TRBV9	TGTGCCAGCAGCCCCTGGGCGGGCGATGAGCAGTTCTTC	CASSPWAGDEQFF
TRBJ1-2	-	few	TRBV19	TGTGCCAGTAGTATTCAGCAGGGGACGCATGGCTACACCTTC	CASSIQQGTHGYTF
TRBJ1-2	-	once	TRBV6-5	TGTGCCAGCAGTTCCCGTATGGGCCAGGGGGGCTACACCTTC	CASSSRMGQGGYTF
TRBJ1-2	-	-	TRBV12-3/TRBV12-4	TGTGCCAGCAGCCCGGGACTAGGTGGCTACACCTTC	CASSPGLGGYTF
TRBJ2-7	TRBD1	few	TRBV6-5	TGTGCCAGCAGGGGGACAGAAGCATTCTACGAGCAGTACTTC	CASRGTEAFYEQYF
TRBJ2-7	TRBD2	-	TRBV5-1	TGCGCCAGCAGCTTCGGACTAGTAGGAGTCCACGAGCAGTACTTC	CASSFGLVGVHEQYF